The 29 T cell receptor beta chains reported below all come from one sample, sequenced in a study of PD-L1 blockade in urothelial cancer. Time point here: peripheral blood 6 weeks after treatment start. The data were produced by immunoSEQ multiplex PCR, yet TCRdb's version contains in-frame clones alone and is incomplete. The data show tens of thousands of clones, approximately 86% seen once. This specimen consisted of PBMCs, obtained around atezolizumab (anti-PD-L1) treatment. The receptors derive from a man aged 50-59 years with urothelial cancer.

The CDR3 region has the DNA TGCGCCAGCAGTGACGGCTCTGGAAACACCATATATTTT. Translated, it gives CASSDGSGNTIYF. V is TRBV10-1 and J is TRBJ1-3; no reliable D call. Germline V gene data show CDR1 as WNHNN and CDR2 as SYGVQD (reference sequence). The V end lost 3 bases, the J end lost 0 bases, and 3 bases lay between the germline ends. The CDR3 is made up of 13 amino acids.

The chain has TRBV19 and TRBJ2-2; 11 bases match TRBD1. CDR1 LNHDA and CDR2 SQIVND come from the germline V gene (reference sequence). J gave up 6 bases and V 4 bases, and 7 bases lay outside the gene matches. The CDR3 spans 16 residues. CDR3 nucleotide sequence: TGTGCCAGTAGTACATACTCGGGACAGGGGGCCGGGGAGCTGTTTTTT. Protein sequence: CASSTYSGQGAGELFF. The whole variable domain, filled in from reference TRBV19 and TRBJ2-2, reads DGGITQSPKYLFRKEGQNVTLSCEQNLNHDAMYWYRQDPGQGLRLIYYSQIVNDFQKGDIAEGYSVSREKKESFPLTVTSAQKNPTAFYLCASSTYSGQGAGELFFGEGSRLTVL.

This clone has a single count. This sequence joins TRBV20-1 and TRBJ2-1; D uncertain. CDR3 length: 10 residues. Trimming pared 6 bases from V and 9 bases from J, leaving 9 bases between. Germline V gives CDR1 DFQATT, CDR2 SNEGSKA (reference sequence). Written as DNA, the CDR3 is TGCAGTGCCGTAGTTGGTGAGCAGTTCTTC. Amino acids: CSAVVGEQFF.

The chain links TRBV27 to TRBJ2-7; a weak D match, TRBD1 (5 bases). Germline assignment: CDR1 MNHEY and CDR2 SMNVEV (reference sequence). The V and J ends lost 6 bases and 3 bases respectively, with 12 bases between them. The CDR3 is 13 residues long. The CDR3 sequence: CASRRQTFYEQYF. The CDR3 DNA follows: TGTGCCAGCAGAAGACAGACTTTCTACGAGCAGTACTTC.

V gene TRBV29-1 combines with J gene TRBJ2-1; 14 bases align to TRBD2. The trim removed 8 bases at V and 5 bases at J, leaving 8 bases unmatched. The CDR3 covers 15 residues. Germline V gene sequence: CDR1 SQVTM, CDR2 ANQGSEA. The CDR3 DNA follows: TGCAGCAGCGGACTAGCGGGAGGCCTAAACAATGAGCAGTTCTTC. Protein product: CSSGLAGGLNNEQFF.

The chain links TRBV25-1 to TRBJ1-4; D is uncertain. This CDR3 is 13 amino acids long. The ends were cut back, 4 bases at V and 11 bases at J, with 14 bases in the middle. CDR1 is MGHDK, CDR2 SYGVNS, per germline. CDR3 coding DNA: TGTGCCAGCAGTGGAAGCGACGAGTTGAAACTGTTTTTT. Protein sequence: CASSGSDELKLFF.

The V call is TRBV5-8, the J call TRBJ2-7; 10 bases map to TRBD1. The CDR3 runs 14 residues. Germline CDR1 is SGHTS and CDR2 is YDEGEE. The trim removed 5 bases at V and 3 bases at J, leaving 5 bases unmatched. The CDR3 DNA is TGTGCCAGCAGTACGGGACAGGGGAACTACGAGCAGTACTTC. Its translation is CASSTGQGNYEQYF.

V and J are TRBV6-5 and TRBJ2-3; D might be TRBD1 (6 bases). Germline V CDR1 and CDR2: MNHEY, SVGAGI. Trimming left V 2 bases short and J 3 bases short, with 15 bases between. The CDR3 is made up of 16 amino acids. The CDR3: CASSYRAARGTDTQYF. In DNA, the CDR3 is TGTGCCAGCAGTTACCGCGCGGCCAGGGGTACAGATACGCAGTATTTT.

The chain combines TRBV7-9 with TRBJ1-2, with TRBD1 matching 9 bases. V lost 5 bases and J lost 6; bases outside the gene matches: 10. Germline loops: CDR1 SEHNR, CDR2 FQNEAQ (reference sequence). The CDR3 has 15 amino acids. CDR3 residues: CASSASPGQGDGYTF. DNA of the CDR3: TGTGCCAGCAGCGCTTCACCGGGACAGGGAGATGGCTACACCTTC.

The CDR3 nucleotides read TGTGCCAGCAGGAGGGACAGTAGTAATCAGCCCCAGCATTTT. It translates to CASRRDSSNQPQHF. The V call is TRBV6-5, the J call TRBJ1-5, with 7 bases fitting TRBD1. V trimming: 6 bases; J trimming: 4 bases; junction bases outside the gene matches: 6. This CDR3 is 14 amino acids long. In germline, CDR1 is MNHEY, CDR2 SVGAGI.

The chain recombines TRBV5-1 with TRBJ1-2, with D hard to call. Between the trimmed V and J ends, which lost 1 base and 4 bases, there was a span of 11 bases. This CDR3 region has 14 residues. In germline, CDR1 is SGHRS, CDR2 YFSETQ. The CDR3 DNA is TGCGCCAGCAGCTTGTCCGACGGGTCCTATGGCTACACCTTC. This translates into CASSLSDGSYGYTF.

This sequence joins TRBV18 and TRBJ2-4; D might be TRBD1 (6 bases). The V end lost 8 bases, the J end lost 8 bases, and 13 bases lay between the germline ends. Looked up from germline, CDR1 is KGHSH and CDR2 is LQKENI. The CDR3 totals 12 residues. CDR3 DNA: TGTGCCAGCCGGCCCCCAGGGGACATTCAGTACTTC. It is translated as CASRPPGDIQYF.

This chain joins TRBV10-3 and TRBJ2-2; tentatively, D is TRBD2 (6 bases). With 2 bases removed from V and 3 bases from J, the gap between germline ends came to 10 bases. The germline gives CDR1 ENHRY, CDR2 SYGVKD. This CDR3 region has 15 residues. This CDR3 reads CAISERDFDTGELFF. CDR3 sequence (DNA): TGTGCCATCAGTGAGCGGGACTTTGACACCGGGGAGCTGTTTTTT.

The chain recombines TRBV19 with TRBJ1-6; TRBD1 might be the D (6 bases). The V end lost 3 bases, the J end lost 6 bases, and 9 bases lay between the germline ends. The CDR3 length is 14 residues. Germline V gives CDR1 LNHDA, CDR2 SQIVND (reference sequence). The CDR3 region is CASSIGDINSPLHF. DNA of the CDR3: TGTGCCAGTAGTATCGGGGACATTAATTCACCCCTCCACTTT.

V is TRBV19 and J is TRBJ2-2, with 10 bases lining up with TRBD2. V was pared by 5 bases and J by 5 bases, with 11 bases of the junction left unmatched. The CDR3 loop spans 17 amino acids. Germline lookup yields CDR1 LNHDA and CDR2 SQIVND (reference sequence). The DNA for the CDR3 is TGTGCCAGTAGTGTAGCGGGAGGTACCGGACGTACCGGGGAGCTGTTTTTT. It yields the protein CASSVAGGTGRTGELFF.

The genes are TRBV12-5 and TRBJ2-2; 7 nucleotides align to TRBD2. The junction had 2 bases not matched to a gene; V was cut back by 3 bases and J by 1 base. This CDR3 is 15 amino acids long. The germline gives CDR1 LGHNT, CDR2 FRNRAP. The CDR3 loop reads CASGLAGMNTGELFF. In nucleotides, the CDR3 is TGTGCTAGTGGTTTAGCGGGGATGAACACCGGGGAGCTGTTTTTT. The complete variable domain, with remaining parts taken from reference TRBV12-5 and TRBJ2-2, reads DARVTQTPRHKVTEMGQEVTMRCQPILGHNTVFWYRQTMMQGLELLAYFRNRAPLDDSGMPKDRFSAEMPDATLATLKIQPSEPRDSAVYFCASGLAGMNTGELFFGEGSRLTVL.

Remarks on this clone: One end of the junction is discordant with germline, which a read error may explain. This chain joins TRBV10-3 and TRBJ1-2, with 9 bases lining up with TRBD1. Germline CDR1 is ENHRY and CDR2 is SYGVKD. The CDR3 runs 13 residues. The DNA for the CDR3 is TGTGCCATCAGTTCCGGGACAGGGTATGTCTACACCTTC. This gives the protein CAISSGTGYVYTF.

The chain carries TRBV9 and TRBJ2-3; D is perhaps TRBD1 (7 bases). With 3 bases removed from V and 6 bases from J, the gap between germline ends came to 20 bases. Germline assignment: CDR1 SGDLS and CDR2 YYNGEE. This CDR3 is 16 amino acids long. CDR3 coding DNA: TGTGCCAGCAGCGGACCCAGGGGGGAGGTGAGGGATACGCAGTATTTT. Translated: CASSGPRGEVRDTQYF. The whole variable domain, remainder taken from reference TRBV9 and TRBJ2-3, is DSGVTQTPKHLITATGQRVTLRCSPRSGDLSVYWYQQSLDQGLQFLIQYYNGEERAKGNILERFSAQQFPDLHSELNLSSLELGDSALYFCASSGPRGEVRDTQYFGPGTRLTVL.

The V and J genes are TRBV5-1 and TRBJ2-1; 10 positions agree with TRBD2. Per germline, CDR1 SGHRS and CDR2 YFSETQ. The trim removed 2 bases at V and 3 bases at J, leaving 2 bases unmatched. The CDR3 length is 15 residues. CDR3 DNA: TGCGCCAGCAGCTTTAGCGGGGGGCTCTACAATGAGCAGTTCTTC. It yields the protein CASSFSGGLYNEQFF.

The chain couples TRBV18 to TRBJ1-2; tentative D call: TRBD1 (5 bases). Trimming left V 3 bases short and J 2 bases short, with 19 bases between. Germline CDR1 is KGHSH and CDR2 is LQKENI. The CDR3 is made up of 17 amino acids. CDR3 residues: CASSPDALGAENYGYTF. The CDR3 DNA reads TGTGCCAGCTCACCTGACGCCCTAGGGGCTGAGAACTATGGCTACACCTTC.

This chain uses TRBV7-6 with TRBJ2-5, with D perhaps matching TRBD1 (6 bases). The V and J ends lost 5 bases and 5 bases respectively, with 18 bases between them. The germline gives CDR1 SGHVS, CDR2 FNYEAQ. The CDR3 runs to 15 residues. CDR3 in DNA: TGTGCCAGCAGCCAGGGGCAGGGTCTTTCGGAGACCCAGTACTTC. As protein: CASSQGQGLSETQYF. Using reference TRBV7-6 and TRBJ2-5 for the parts outside the CDR3, the full variable domain is GAGVSQSPRYKVTKRGQDVALRCDPISGHVSLYWYRQALGQGPEFLTYFNYEAQQDKSGLPNDRFSAERPEGSISTLTIQRTEQRDSAMYRCASSQGQGLSETQYFGPGTRLLVL.

The CDR3 loop is CASSPPAGTEQYF. The CDR3 region has the DNA TGTGCCAGCTCACCGCCGGCGGGTACCGAGCAGTACTTC. V is TRBV18 and J is TRBJ2-7; D may be TRBD2 (5 bases). From germline, CDR1 is KGHSH and CDR2 LQKENI. V was clipped by 3 bases and J by 6 bases, with 12 bases between them. The CDR3 contains 13 residues.

CDR3 amino acids: CASSLLHRAETQYF. For the CDR3, the DNA is TGTGCCAGCAGCTTGCTTCACAGGGCTGAGACCCAGTACTTC. This chain links TRBV5-8 with TRBJ2-5, with TRBD1 as a possible D gene (6 bases). V was shortened by 1 base and J by 5 bases, with 12 bases between the two germline ends. In germline, CDR1 is SGHTS, CDR2 YDEGEE. The CDR3 runs to 14 residues.

This clone was seen just once. This sequence joins TRBV10-3 and TRBJ2-7; tentatively, D is TRBD1 (6 bases). The length of the CDR3 is 14 residues. V was cut by 6 bases and J by 7 bases, with 19 bases left in between. Germline CDR1 reads ENHRY; CDR2 reads SYGVKD. In DNA, the CDR3 is TGTGCCATCAGCGAGGGACACGGAAAAGGGGAGCAGTACTTC. It codes for CAISEGHGKGEQYF.

This chain uses TRBV5-1 with TRBJ2-2, with D possibly TRBD2 on 5 matching bases. The CDR3 is 15 amino acids. V lost 2 bases to trimming and J lost 8 bases, with 16 bases between them. CDR1 is SGHRS, CDR2 YFSETQ, per germline. CDR3 amino acids: CASSLMAAVGGELFF. The CDR3 nucleotides read TGCGCCAGCAGCTTAATGGCAGCGGTAGGGGGGGAGCTGTTTTTT.

This clone was seen only a few times. The V gene is TRBV19, the J gene TRBJ1-5; D possibly corresponds to TRBD1 (6 bases). Germline V gene sequence: CDR1 LNHDA, CDR2 SQIVND (reference sequence). The CDR3 totals 14 residues. Trimming stripped 5 bases from V and 3 bases from J, with 11 bases between. CDR3 coding DNA: TGTGCCAGTAGTGGAGGACAGCTCAATCAGCCCCAGCATTTT. Encoded protein: CASSGGQLNQPQHF.

The chain is built from TRBV6-1 and TRBJ1-6; 7 bases align to TRBD1. CDR3 length: 12 residues. CDR1 and CDR2 from the germline V gene are MNHNS and SASEGT. J lost 11 bases, V lost 7 bases, and 5 bases had no gene match. CDR3 nucleotides: TGTGCCAGCATCCAGCAGGGGGCACCCCTCCACTTT. This encodes CASIQQGAPLHF.

The gene calls are TRBV5-6 and TRBJ1-5; D gene unclear. Between the trimmed V and J ends, which lost 4 bases and 3 bases, there was a span of 8 bases. CDR1 and CDR2 from the germline V gene are SGHDT and YYEEEE. The CDR3 totals 13 residues. CDR3 region: CASSPGNNQPQHF. The CDR3 bases are TGTGCCAGCAGCCCCGGGAACAATCAGCCCCAGCATTTT. Supplemented by reference TRBV5-6 and TRBJ1-5, the full variable domain reads DAGVTQSPTHLIKTRGQQVTLRCSPKSGHDTVSWYQQALGQGPQFIFQYYEEEERQRGNFPDRFSGHQFPNYSSELNVNALLLGDSALYLCASSPGNNQPQHFGDGTRLSIL.

As regards this clone: This same CDR3 is encoded by further DNA sequences in the sample. The rearrangement links TRBV5-4 to TRBJ2-6; TRBD1 matches 9 bases. With 3 bases clipped from V and 2 bases from J, the junction kept 6 bases outside the gene matches. Germline CDR1 is SGHNT and CDR2 is YYREEE (reference sequence). This CDR3 contains 17 residues. CDR3 amino acids: CASSSPGQGPGANVLTF. The CDR3 nucleotides read TGTGCCAGCAGCTCGCCGGGACAGGGACCTGGGGCCAACGTCCTGACTTTC.